This TCR beta chain was sequenced for a study of identical twins. MiXCR, run by TCRdb on the 5' RACE reads, gives a single entry per CDR3 protein. The table lists about 20,000 distinct CDR3 sequences, 69% of them singletons. CDR3 length: 15 amino acids. V gave up 5 bases and J gave up 6 bases, with 20 bases separating them. CDR1 and CDR2 (germline): DFQATT, SNEGSKA (reference sequence). This clonotype was counted only a few times. The target antigen is unknown. Study-level results: The study reached conclusions through statistical analysis that was cross-sectional, not following the same donors.

The sequencing input was memory (CD45RO+) T cells sorted from blood. The receptor was derived from a young woman in good health. This table probably holds off-target reads from a library built for another chain. V is TRBV20-1 and J is TRBJ2-1; tentatively, D is TRBD2 (6 bases). The CDR3 bases are TGCAGTGCTCAACGGGACTCCCCCCTGCGCAATGAGCAGTTCTTC. It specifies CSAQRDSPLRNEQFF.